These 29 T cell receptor beta chains were sequenced from one sample in a study of blood T cell repertoires in COVID-19. Sequencing was performed with immunoSEQ multiplex PCR; in TCRdb, only in-frame clones are kept and a portion is missing. The sample has 85,000 to 90,000 clones; approximately 89% are singletons. The sequencing input was peripheral blood. These receptors came from a woman older than 75 with active COVID-19.

The CDR3 nucleotides read TGTGCCAGCAGCGTATATGAGGCGGATTACAATGAGCAGTTCTTC. Encoded protein: CASSVYEADYNEQFF. This chain links TRBV9 with TRBJ2-1, with D uncertain. Germline assignment: CDR1 SGDLS and CDR2 YYNGEE. Trimming removed 1 base at V and 4 bases at J, with 12 bases between. CDR3 length: 15 residues.

The chain recombines TRBV2 with TRBJ1-2, with D unresolved. This CDR3 spans 13 amino acids. Per germline, CDR1 SNHLY and CDR2 FYNNEI. Trimming removed 6 bases at V and 8 bases at J, with 16 bases between. The CDR3 protein is CASSDSYFYGYTF. DNA for the CDR3: TGTGCCAGCAGCGACTCTTACTTCTACGGCTACACCTTC.

The rearrangement uses TRBV9 and TRBJ2-1, with D tentatively TRBD2 (5 bases). The CDR3 loop spans 15 amino acids. Germline CDR1 is SGDLS and CDR2 is YYNGEE. V shed 4 bases and J shed 3 bases, with 14 bases lying between them. The CDR3 nucleotides are TGTGCCAGCAGCCCACTGGCGAGCGGCTACAATGAGCAGTTCTTC. It yields the protein CASSPLASGYNEQFF.

This clone was picked up one time. The chain is built from TRBV3-1 (or the pseudogene TRBV3-2) and TRBJ1-2; 9 bases map to TRBD1. The CDR3 covers 15 residues. CDR1 is LGHDT and CDR2 is YNNKEL in the germline V gene (reference sequence). V lost 4 bases to trimming and J lost 1 base; unmatched junction nucleotides: 4. Here the CDR3 reads CASSPLDRGNYGYTF. The CDR3 DNA is TGTGCCAGCAGCCCCCTGGACAGGGGTAACTATGGCTACACCTTC.

This clone has more than one count but fewer than ten. The gene calls are TRBV19 and TRBJ1-4; D ambiguous. The ends were cut back, 7 bases at V and 7 bases at J, with 19 bases in the middle. The germline V gene encodes CDR1 LNHDA and CDR2 SQIVND (reference sequence). CDR3 length: 15 residues. CDR3 amino acids: CASTSGFSGSEKLFF. In DNA, the CDR3 is TGTGCCAGTACATCGGGGTTTAGCGGTAGTGAAAAACTGTTTTTT.

The chain uses TRBV7-9 and TRBJ2-3, with a tentative D call TRBD2 (7 bases). The CDR3 runs to 14 residues. With 1 base removed from V and 3 bases from J, the gap between germline ends came to 8 bases. Germline-derived CDR1 and CDR2 are SEHNR and FQNEAQ (reference sequence). CDR3 DNA sequence: TGTGCCAGCAGCTTAGAGGGGGGGACAGATACGCAGTATTTT. It encodes CASSLEGGTDTQYF.

The sample holds a few counts of this clone. This chain connects TRBV19 to TRBJ1-3; 7 nucleotides match TRBD1. Germline-derived CDR1 and CDR2 are LNHDA and SQIVND (reference sequence). The J segment lost 2 bases and the V segment lost 2 bases, leaving 3 bases of the junction unmatched. The CDR3 covers 15 residues. The CDR3 region is CASSIYTGAGNTIYF. CDR3 nucleotide sequence: TGTGCCAGTAGTATATATACAGGGGCTGGAAACACCATATATTTT. Supplemented by reference TRBV19 and TRBJ1-3, the full variable domain reads DGGITQSPKYLFRKEGQNVTLSCEQNLNHDAMYWYRQDPGQGLRLIYYSQIVNDFQKGDIAEGYSVSREKKESFPLTVTSAQKNPTAFYLCASSIYTGAGNTIYFGEGSWLTVV.

The genes are TRBV7-2 and TRBJ2-7; no clear D gene. In germline, CDR1 is SGHTA, CDR2 FQGNSA. The CDR3 extends over 14 amino acids. Between the trimmed V and J ends, which lost 3 bases and 3 bases, there was a span of 12 bases. CDR3 sequence (DNA): TGTGCCAGCAGCTTTGGCCCCTACTACTACGAGCAGTACTTC. Protein product: CASSFGPYYYEQYF. Filled out from reference TRBV7-2 and TRBJ2-7, the complete variable domain reads GAGVSQSPSNKVTEKGKDVELRCDPISGHTALYWYRQSLGQGLEFLIYFQGNSAPDKSGLPSDRFSAERTGGSVSTLTIQRTQQEDSAVYLCASSFGPYYYEQYFGPGTRLTVT.

The chain links TRBV18 to TRBJ2-5; D is possibly TRBD1 (5 bases). The CDR3 extends over 15 amino acids. V dropped 3 bases and J dropped 2 bases, with 13 bases sitting between them. The V gene's germline CDR1 is KGHSH and CDR2 LQKENI. The CDR3 region has the DNA TGTGCCAGCTCACCCAATCCGGACATACAAGAGACCCAGTACTTC. Protein sequence: CASSPNPDIQETQYF.

CDR3 DNA sequence: TGTGCCAGCAGCCACACTAGCGGGTCACTCCAAGAGACCCAGTACTTC. Encoded protein: CASSHTSGSLQETQYF. The chain links TRBV27 to TRBJ2-5; the match to TRBD2 covers 9 bases. The trim removed 6 bases at V and 1 base at J, leaving 9 bases unmatched. The CDR3 is made up of 16 amino acids. CDR1 and CDR2 from the germline V gene are MNHEY and SMNVEV (reference sequence).

This chain connects TRBV18 to TRBJ2-2, with 10 bases that match TRBD2. The V segment lost 0 bases and the J segment 7 bases; nucleotides outside the gene matches: 8. Germline CDR1 is KGHSH and CDR2 is LQKENI. The CDR3 runs 17 residues. The chain's CDR3 is CASSPPGLAGASGELFF. The CDR3 DNA is TGTGCCAGCTCACCACCGGGGCTAGCGGGAGCTAGCGGGGAGCTGTTTTTT.

The rearrangement joins TRBV7-3 to TRBJ2-5; a possible D gene is TRBD2 (5 bases). Trimming cost V 5 bases and J 9 bases, with 19 bases left between them. The germline gives CDR1 SGHTA, CDR2 FQGTGA. This CDR3 comprises 14 residues. CDR3 sequence: CASSRRQSSVAQYF. CDR3 bases: TGTGCCAGCAGCCGACGGCAGAGTAGCGTGGCCCAGTACTTC.

The chain has TRBV7-3 and TRBJ2-1; 12 positions agree with TRBD2. Trimming cost V 5 bases and J 13 bases; bases outside gene matches: 12. The CDR3 covers 15 residues. The germline gives CDR1 SGHTA, CDR2 FQGTGA. The DNA of the CDR3 is TGTGCCAGCAGCCCCGCCCGAGCAGGACTAGCGGGACAGTTCTTC. Protein: CASSPARAGLAGQFF.

This rearrangement joins TRBV6-6 to TRBJ2-5; tentative D call: TRBD1 (5 bases). V was cut by 10 bases and J by 9 bases, with 24 bases left in between. The germline V gene has CDR1 MNHNY and CDR2 SVGAGI (reference sequence). The CDR3 has 14 amino acids. In DNA form, the CDR3 reads TGTGCCATCCGCCCTCCCTTAGGGCAAGGGGCCCAGTACTTC. Its protein product is CAIRPPLGQGAQYF.

The V call is TRBV20-1, the J call TRBJ2-3; 9 nucleotides line up with TRBD1. Germline V gene data show CDR1 as DFQATT and CDR2 as SNEGSKA (reference sequence). The V gene end was trimmed by 6 bases and the J gene end by 1 base; junction bases not matched to a gene: 11. This CDR3 has 16 amino acids. The CDR3 bases are TGCAGTGCCAGTCCCGGGACAGGGACCGGCACAGATACGCAGTATTTT. Translating it yields CSASPGTGTGTDTQYF.

The CDR3 loop reads CATSRPGGNTEAFF. DNA for the CDR3: TGTGCCACCAGCAGGCCGGGAGGGAACACTGAAGCTTTCTTT. The rearrangement uses TRBV15 and TRBJ1-1, with D unresolved. CDR3 length: 14 residues. Trimming took 3 bases from V and 1 from J, leaving 9 bases between them. From germline, CDR1 is LNHNV and CDR2 YYDKDF (reference sequence). The entire variable domain, with the rest obtained from reference TRBV15 and TRBJ1-1, is as follows: DAMVIQNPRYQVTQFGKPVTLSCSQTLNHNVMYWYQQKSSQAPKLLFHYYDKDFNNEADTPDNFQSRRPNTSFCFLDIRSPGLGDTAMYLCATSRPGGNTEAFFGQGTRLTVV.

This clone came up once. The V call is TRBV2, the J call TRBJ2-2; 9 bases are a match to TRBD2. J lost 6 bases, V lost 7 bases, and 6 bases had no gene match. The length of the CDR3 is 14 residues. CDR1 is SNHLY and CDR2 is FYNNEI in the germline V gene. This chain's CDR3 is CASNSGRKAGELFF. The CDR3 DNA reads as TGTGCCAGCAATAGCGGGAGAAAGGCCGGGGAGCTGTTTTTT.

This rearrangement joins TRBV29-1 to TRBJ2-1; possibly TRBD2 for D (6 bases). The V gene's germline CDR1 is SQVTM and CDR2 ANQGSEA. This CDR3 is 14 amino acids long. V lost 7 bases and J lost 7, with 20 bases in between. CDR3 DNA: TGCAGCGGTGGCCTAGCGAACCGGTTGAATGAGCAGTTCTTC. Translated: CSGGLANRLNEQFF.

This sequence joins TRBV6-5 and TRBJ2-2; no definite D call. Germline CDR1 MNHEY, CDR2 SVGAGI. The CDR3 covers 15 residues. Trimming stripped 11 bases from V and 1 base from J, with 17 bases between. In nucleotides, the CDR3 is TGTGCCTCCCCGACTTATCGGGTGAACACCGGGGAGCTGTTTTTT. Translating gives CASPTYRVNTGELFF.

V and J are TRBV3-1 (or the pseudogene TRBV3-2) and TRBJ2-3, with TRBD2 matching 13 bases. The CDR3 is made up of 19 amino acids. Germline V gene lookup returns CDR1 LGHDT and CDR2 YNNKEL (reference sequence). Trimming at V came to 3 bases and at J to 0 bases, leaving 9 bases not matched to a gene. The CDR3 loop reads CASSHTAGTSGTSTDTQYF. CDR3 bases: TGTGCCAGCAGCCATACCGCCGGGACTAGCGGGACTAGCACAGATACGCAGTATTTT.

The chain is built from TRBV7-3 and TRBJ2-2, with D perhaps TRBD2 (6 bases). Germline CDR1 reads SGHTA; CDR2 reads FQGTGA. The CDR3 covers 18 residues. The ends were cut back, 1 base at V and 4 bases at J, with 19 bases in the middle. CDR3 bases: TGTGCCAGCAGCTTAAGGTTTTCGGAGGGCAGACCCACCGGGGAGCTGTTTTTT. It yields the protein CASSLRFSEGRPTGELFF.

This chain uses TRBV27 with TRBJ2-3, with 9 nucleotides matching TRBD1. Germline V gene sequence: CDR1 MNHEY, CDR2 SMNVEV (reference sequence). The CDR3 runs 18 residues. V was pared by 1 base and J by 4 bases, with 12 bases of the junction left unmatched. The CDR3 region is CASSLFMVGQGLSDTQYF. For the CDR3, the DNA is TGTGCCAGCAGTTTATTTATGGTTGGACAGGGGTTGTCAGATACGCAGTATTTT.

The sample holds one count of this clone. This rearrangement joins TRBV10-3 to TRBJ2-5; a weak D match, TRBD2 (5 bases). Per germline, CDR1 ENHRY and CDR2 SYGVKD. V shed 10 bases and J shed 5 bases, with 14 bases lying between them. There are 12 residues in the CDR3. CDR3 bases: TGTGCCACCCGGGGTTTAGGGGAGACCCAGTACTTC. Protein product: CATRGLGETQYF.

This chain connects TRBV24-1 to TRBJ2-6; 9 bases are a match to TRBD1. Unmatched junction bases numbered 8, after V lost 5 bases and J lost 4 bases. The CDR3 is made up of 17 amino acids. Germline CDR1 KGHDR, CDR2 SFDVKD. CDR3 in amino acids: CATSGGQGPGGANVLTF. CDR3 DNA sequence: TGTGCCACCAGTGGGGGACAGGGCCCAGGAGGGGCCAACGTCCTGACTTTC.

This clone is a singleton in its sample. The V gene is TRBV5-6, the J gene TRBJ2-7; 10 positions match TRBD2. J gave up 3 bases and V 0 bases, and 6 bases lay outside the gene matches. This CDR3 spans 16 amino acids. Germline V CDR1 and CDR2: SGHDT, YYEEEE. The CDR3 is CASSLGLAGHYYEQYF. DNA for the CDR3: TGTGCCAGCAGCTTGGGACTAGCGGGTCATTACTACGAGCAGTACTTC.

The CDR3 here is CASRPSGRSTDTQYF. CDR3 DNA sequence: TGTGCCAGCAGACCTAGCGGGAGAAGCACAGATACGCAGTATTTT. The chain couples TRBV5-4 to TRBJ2-3; 10 nucleotides align to TRBD2. The CDR3 loop spans 15 amino acids. Trimming removed 5 bases from V and 0 bases from J; junction bases left unmatched: 3. Germline values: CDR1 SGHNT, CDR2 YYREEE (reference sequence). The entire variable domain, with the rest obtained from reference TRBV5-4 and TRBJ2-3, is as follows: ETGVTQSPTHLIKTRGQQVTLRCSSQSGHNTVSWYQQALGQGPQFIFQYYREEENGRGNFPPRFSGLQFPNYSSELNVNALELDDSALYLCASRPSGRSTDTQYFGPGTRLTVL.

As concerns this clone: Different DNA sequences within this sample yield the same CDR3. This sequence joins TRBV29-1 and TRBJ2-2; 7 positions agree with TRBD2. Germline loops: CDR1 SQVTM, CDR2 ANQGSEA. V gave up 6 bases and J gave up 0 bases; unmatched junction bases: 4. The CDR3 is made up of 14 amino acids. The CDR3 DNA reads TGCAGCGTAGGGGACTACCCGAACACCGGGGAGCTGTTTTTT. It yields the protein CSVGDYPNTGELFF.

The gene calls are TRBV19 and TRBJ2-2, with 7 bases lining up with TRBD1. Germline-derived CDR1 and CDR2 are LNHDA and SQIVND (reference sequence). CDR3 length: 14 residues. The J segment lost 5 bases and the V segment lost 5 bases, leaving 5 bases of the junction unmatched. CDR3 sequence (DNA): TGTGCCAGTAGTCGGAACAGGGGTACCGGGGAGCTGTTTTTT. Encoded protein: CASSRNRGTGELFF.

This clone is a singleton in its sample. V and J are TRBV7-2 and TRBJ2-1, with 7 nucleotides matching TRBD2. V was clipped by 1 base and J by 0 bases; unmatched bases: 3. CDR3 length: 16 residues. Germline loops: CDR1 SGHTA, CDR2 FQGNSA. CDR3 in DNA: TGTGCCAGCAGCTTAGACGGGGGGAGCTCCTACAATGAGCAGTTCTTC. It is translated as CASSLDGGSSYNEQFF.